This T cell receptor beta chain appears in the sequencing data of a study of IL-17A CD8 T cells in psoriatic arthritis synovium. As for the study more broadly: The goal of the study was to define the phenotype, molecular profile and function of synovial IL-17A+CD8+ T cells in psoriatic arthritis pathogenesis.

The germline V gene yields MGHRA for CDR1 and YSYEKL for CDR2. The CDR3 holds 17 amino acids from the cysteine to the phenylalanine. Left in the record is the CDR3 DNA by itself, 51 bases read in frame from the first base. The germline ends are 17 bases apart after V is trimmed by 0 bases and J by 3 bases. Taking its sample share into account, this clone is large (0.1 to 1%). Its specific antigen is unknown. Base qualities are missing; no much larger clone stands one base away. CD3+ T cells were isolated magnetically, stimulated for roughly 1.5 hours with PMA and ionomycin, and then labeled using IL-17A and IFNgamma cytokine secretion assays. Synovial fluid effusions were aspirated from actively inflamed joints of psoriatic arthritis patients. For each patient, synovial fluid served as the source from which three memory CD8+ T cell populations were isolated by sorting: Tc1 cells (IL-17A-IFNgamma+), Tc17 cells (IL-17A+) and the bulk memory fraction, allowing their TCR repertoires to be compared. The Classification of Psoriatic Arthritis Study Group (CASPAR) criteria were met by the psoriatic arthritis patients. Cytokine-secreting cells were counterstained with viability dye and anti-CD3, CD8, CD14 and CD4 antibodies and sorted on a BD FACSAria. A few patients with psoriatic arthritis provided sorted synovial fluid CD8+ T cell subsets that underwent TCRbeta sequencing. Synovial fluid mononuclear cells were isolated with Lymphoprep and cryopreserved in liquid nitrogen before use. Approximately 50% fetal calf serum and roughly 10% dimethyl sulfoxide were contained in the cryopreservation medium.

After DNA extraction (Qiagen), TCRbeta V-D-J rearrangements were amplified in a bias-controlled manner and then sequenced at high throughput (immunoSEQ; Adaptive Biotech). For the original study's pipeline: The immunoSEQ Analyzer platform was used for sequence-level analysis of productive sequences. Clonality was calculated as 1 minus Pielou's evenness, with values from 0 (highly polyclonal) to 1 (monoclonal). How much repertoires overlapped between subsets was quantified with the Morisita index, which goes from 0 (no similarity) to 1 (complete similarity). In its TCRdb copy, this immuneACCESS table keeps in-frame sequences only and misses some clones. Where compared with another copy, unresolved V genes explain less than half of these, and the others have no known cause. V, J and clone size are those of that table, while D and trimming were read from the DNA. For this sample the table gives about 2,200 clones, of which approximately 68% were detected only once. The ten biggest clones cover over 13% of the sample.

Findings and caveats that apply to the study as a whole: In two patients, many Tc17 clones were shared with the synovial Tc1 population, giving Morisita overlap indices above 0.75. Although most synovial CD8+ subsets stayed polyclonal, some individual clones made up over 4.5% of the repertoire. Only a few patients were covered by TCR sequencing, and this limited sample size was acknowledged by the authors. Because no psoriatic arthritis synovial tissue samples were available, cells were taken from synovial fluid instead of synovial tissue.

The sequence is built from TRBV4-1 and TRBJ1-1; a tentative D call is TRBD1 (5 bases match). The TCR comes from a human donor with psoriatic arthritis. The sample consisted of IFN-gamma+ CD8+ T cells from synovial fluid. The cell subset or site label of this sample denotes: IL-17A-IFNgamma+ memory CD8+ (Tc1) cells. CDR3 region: CASSQEEGKGRDTEAFF. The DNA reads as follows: TGCGCCAGCAGCCAAGAAGAGGGGAAGGGAAGGGACACTGAAGCTTTCTTT.